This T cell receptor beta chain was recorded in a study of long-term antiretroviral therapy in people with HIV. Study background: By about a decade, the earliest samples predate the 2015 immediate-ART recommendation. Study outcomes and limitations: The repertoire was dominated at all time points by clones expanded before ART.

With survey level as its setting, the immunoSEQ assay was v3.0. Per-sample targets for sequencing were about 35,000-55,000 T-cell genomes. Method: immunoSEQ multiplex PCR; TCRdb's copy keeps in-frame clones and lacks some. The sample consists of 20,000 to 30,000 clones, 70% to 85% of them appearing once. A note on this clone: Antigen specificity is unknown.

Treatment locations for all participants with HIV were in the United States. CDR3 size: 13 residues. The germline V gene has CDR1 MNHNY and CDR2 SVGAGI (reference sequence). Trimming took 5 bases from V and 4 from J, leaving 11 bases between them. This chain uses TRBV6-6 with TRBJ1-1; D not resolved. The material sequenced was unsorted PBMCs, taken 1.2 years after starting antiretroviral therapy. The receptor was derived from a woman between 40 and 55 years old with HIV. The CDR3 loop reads CASSLRRVTEAFF. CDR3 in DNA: TGTGCCAGCAGTCTCCGTAGAGTCACTGAAGCTTTCTTT.